The rows below give T cell receptor beta chains drawn from one sample of a study of blood T cell repertoires in COVID-19. The protocol was immunoSEQ multiplex PCR, while the TCRdb copy is restricted to in-frame clones and leaves out a portion. The table includes tens of thousands of clones, approximately 80% detected once. Sequenced: peripheral blood. The receptors stem from a human donor in a cohort sampled during active COVID-19. Each CDR3 is given with its conserved first and last residue. The order of the fields is J gene, V gene, clone size, D gene, CDR3 protein, CDR3 DNA. The D gene is left open where the match is weak. Size is omitted from some rows. Given values are once, few, many or a class for expanded clones.

>TRBJ2-1|TRBV5-1|-|TRBD2
CASSGRTSGGSYNEQFF
TGCGCCAGCAGCGGGAGGACTAGCGGAGGCTCCTACAATGAGCAGTTCTTC
>TRBJ2-4|TRBV29-1|once|TRBD2
CSVEFLTSRGTNIQYF
TGCAGCGTTGAATTCCTGACTAGCCGGGGGACAAACATTCAGTACTTC
>TRBJ2-7|TRBV5-6|-|-
CASSKDISYEQYF
TGTGCCAGCAGCAAGGACATCTCCTACGAGCAGTACTTC
>TRBJ2-1|TRBV9|-|-
CASSVDGSYNEQFF
TGTGCCAGCAGCGTAGATGGCAGCTACAATGAGCAGTTCTTC
>TRBJ2-6|TRBV18|once|-
CASSRSLQGSGANVLTF
TGTGCCAGCTCACGCTCCCTCCAGGGGTCTGGGGCCAACGTCCTGACTTTC
>TRBJ2-7|TRBV6-5|-|-
CASSFREAYEQYF
TGTGCCAGCAGTTTTAGGGAGGCCTACGAGCAGTACTTC
>TRBJ1-5|TRBV4-2|few|-
CASSPQRPQGLGNQPQHF
TGTGCCAGCAGCCCTCAAAGGCCCCAGGGTTTGGGCAATCAGCCCCAGCATTTT
>TRBJ1-1|TRBV7-2|-|-
CASSLGGANTEAFF
TGTGCCAGCAGTCTCGGGGGTGCGAACACTGAAGCTTTCTTT
>TRBJ2-2|TRBV9|-|-
CASSVVQNTGELFF
TGTGCCAGCAGCGTAGTCCAGAACACCGGGGAGCTGTTTTTT
>TRBJ2-2|TRBV4-1|-|TRBD2
CASSPRASGRYETGELFF
TGCGCCAGCAGCCCCAGGGCTAGCGGGAGGTATGAAACCGGGGAGCTGTTTTTT
>TRBJ2-7|TRBV11-3|-|-
CASSYQQGPSYEQYF
TGTGCCAGCAGCTACCAACAGGGACCCTCCTACGAGCAGTACTTC
>TRBJ1-1|TRBV19|-|-
CASSSQWNTEAFF
TGTGCCAGTAGTAGCCAGTGGAACACTGAAGCTTTCTTT
>TRBJ2-1|TRBV6-2/TRBV6-3|-|TRBD2
CASSYRGRTSGSRYNEQFF
TGTGCCAGCAGTTACCGGGGAAGGACTAGCGGGAGTAGGTACAATGAGCAGTTCTTC
>TRBJ1-3|TRBV4-1|-|-
CASSQSVLRGGNTIYF
TGCGCCAGCAGCCAATCTGTCCTAAGGGGGGGAAACACCATATATTTT
>TRBJ2-7|TRBV28|-|-
CASSAFGTGVASEQYF
TGTGCCAGCTCGGCCTTCGGGACGGGAGTCGCTAGTGAGCAGTACTTC
>TRBJ2-5|TRBV11-2|-|TRBD2
CASSFGAGGQETQYF
TGTGCCAGCAGCTTTGGAGCGGGAGGGCAAGAGACCCAGTACTTC
>TRBJ2-3|TRBV5-1|-|TRBD1
CASSRQGARRTDTQYF
TGCGCCAGCAGCCGACAGGGGGCAAGGCGCACAGATACGCAGTATTTT
>TRBJ1-2|TRBV5-1|-|TRBD1
CASSRGQENYGYTF
TGCGCCAGCTCCCGCGGACAGGAAAACTATGGCTACACCTTC
>TRBJ1-5|TRBV28|-|-
CASSRDRFPNQPQHF
TGTGCCAGCAGTCGCGACAGGTTCCCCAATCAGCCCCAGCATTTT
>TRBJ2-1|TRBV14|few|TRBD2
CASSQGLLAGVRNEQFF
TGTGCCAGCAGCCAAGGGCTACTAGCGGGAGTTAGGAATGAGCAGTTCTTC
>TRBJ1-2|TRBV7-9|-|-
CASSLGDYTGLYGYTF
TGTGCCAGCAGCTTAGGGGACTATACAGGGCTCTATGGCTACACCTTC
>TRBJ2-2|TRBV24-1|-|-
CATSRTNLEGLNTGELFF
TGTGCCACCAGTAGGACTAATCTGGAGGGACTGAACACCGGGGAGCTGTTTTTT
>TRBJ2-5|TRBV19|once|-
CASSPGLGAQGETQYF
TGTGCCAGTAGTCCCGGCCTGGGGGCCCAAGGAGAGACCCAGTACTTC
>TRBJ1-4|TRBV19|-|-
CASKGQPISNEKLFF
TGTGCCAGTAAAGGACAGCCGATCTCTAATGAAAAACTGTTTTTT
>TRBJ2-7|TRBV14|-|-
CASSHPTRLSEQYF
TGTGCCAGCAGCCACCCGACTAGGCTTAGCGAGCAGTACTTC
>TRBJ2-1|TRBV5-5|-|-
CASSRETSFDEQFF
TGTGCCAGCAGCAGAGAAACTAGCTTCGATGAGCAGTTCTTC
>TRBJ2-5|TRBV28|-|TRBD2
CASSSITPRTSGSIRETQYF
TGTGCCAGCAGTTCGATTACCCCCAGGACTAGCGGGAGCATCAGAGAGACCCAGTACTTC
>TRBJ2-7|TRBV3-1/TRBV3-2|-|-
CASSPELVRCYEQYF
TGTGCCAGCAGCCCCGAACTAGTAAGGTGCTACGAGCAGTACTTC
>TRBJ1-4|TRBV5-1|-|-
CASSLDPGEGEKLFF
TGCGCCAGCAGCTTGGATCCGGGGGAGGGTGAAAAACTGTTTTTT
>TRBJ2-7|TRBV4-3|-|-
CASSQEGTINYEQYF
TGCGCCAGCAGCCAAGAGGGGACAATAAACTACGAGCAGTACTTC
>TRBJ2-3|TRBV7-3|few|-
CASSSRPPPDTQYF
TGTGCCAGCAGCTCTCGTCCTCCCCCAGATACGCAGTATTTT
>TRBJ2-5|TRBV7-9|-|-
CASSTREYQETQYF
TGTGCCAGCAGCACTAGGGAGTACCAAGAGACCCAGTACTTC
>TRBJ1-5|TRBV28|-|-
CASSIGGIPQPQHF
TGTGCCAGCAGCATAGGGGGTATCCCTCAGCCCCAGCATTTT
>TRBJ1-4|TRBV7-9|-|-
CASSSGDGEEGEKLFF
TGTGCCAGCAGCTCAGGGGACGGGGAAGAGGGAGAAAAACTGTTTTTT